This section outlines one TCR beta chain sequence together with its context. Its target is not known. TCRdb keeps only in-frame clones here, not all; method: immunoSEQ multiplex PCR. The table lists about 72,000 clones, about 85% of them singletons. The sample belongs to a study of neoadjuvant anti-PD-1 for oral cavity cancer. This CDR3 spans 11 amino acids. The V and J ends lost 0 bases and 11 bases respectively, with 10 bases between them. Germline CDR1 GTSNPN, CDR2 SVGIG (reference sequence). The time point: after neoadjuvant nivolumab, at surgical resection. Study-wide results and limits: Each response group had just a few patients in TCR analyses.

The genes are TRBV30 and TRBJ1-2; the D is unclear. Sequencing was performed on PBMCs, taken after nivolumab (anti-PD-1) treatment. This TCR was recovered from a person aged 35 to 85 with oral cavity squamous cell carcinoma. The CDR3 DNA reads as TGTGCCTGGAGTGTTGGTGTGGGTTACACCTTC. This translates into CAWSVGVGYTF.